The entry that follows covers one TCR beta chain sequence. What it binds is unknown. Study-level results: The TCR gene usage of tumor memory CD4+ T cells clustered together with blood and lymph node memory CD4+ cells and with lymph node naive CD4+ cells.

The V gene's germline CDR1 is SGHVS and CDR2 FQNEAQ. Trimming cost V 1 base and J 2 bases, with 8 bases left between them. This CDR3 has 14 residues. TCRdb fed the 5' RACE reads into MiXCR, producing one record per CDR3 protein. The top ten clones hold 2.3% of a sample with some 60,000 distinct CDR3 sequences, just under 30% of them seen once. Sequencing was carried out using tumor-infiltrating naive CD4+ T cells sorted from the breast tumor. Described subset: naive CD4+ T cells, CD4+CD45RA+CD25-. The J gene is TRBJ2-5, the V gene TRBV7-8; no clear D gene. The origin of this receptor is a female donor with breast cancer. The CDR3: CASSLGKGQETQYF. The DNA for the CDR3 is TGTGCCAGCAGCTTAGGGAAGGGTCAAGAGACCCAGTACTTC.